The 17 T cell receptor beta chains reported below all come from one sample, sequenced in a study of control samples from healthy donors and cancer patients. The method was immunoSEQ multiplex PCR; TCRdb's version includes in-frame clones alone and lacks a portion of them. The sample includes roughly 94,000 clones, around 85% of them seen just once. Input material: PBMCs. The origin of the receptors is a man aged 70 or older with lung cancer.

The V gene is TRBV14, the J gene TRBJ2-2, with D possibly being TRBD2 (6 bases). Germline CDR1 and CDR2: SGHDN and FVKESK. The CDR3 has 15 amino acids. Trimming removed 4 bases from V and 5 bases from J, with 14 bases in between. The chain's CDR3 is CASSLYGGPTGELFF. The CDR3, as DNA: TGTGCCAGCAGCCTCTACGGAGGGCCTACCGGGGAGCTGTTTTTT.

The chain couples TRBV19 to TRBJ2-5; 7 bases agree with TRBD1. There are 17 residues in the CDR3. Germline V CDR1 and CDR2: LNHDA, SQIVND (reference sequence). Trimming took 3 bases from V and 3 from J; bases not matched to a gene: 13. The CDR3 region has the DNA TGTGCCAGTAGTATTCGATCACAGGGGATTATAGAAGAGACCCAGTACTTC. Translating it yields CASSIRSQGIIEETQYF.

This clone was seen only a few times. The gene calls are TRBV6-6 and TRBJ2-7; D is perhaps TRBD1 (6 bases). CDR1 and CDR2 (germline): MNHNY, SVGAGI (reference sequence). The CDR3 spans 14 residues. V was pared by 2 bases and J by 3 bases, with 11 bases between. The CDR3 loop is CASSYRTAHYEQYF. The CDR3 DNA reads TGTGCCAGCAGTTACCGGACAGCGCACTACGAGCAGTACTTC.

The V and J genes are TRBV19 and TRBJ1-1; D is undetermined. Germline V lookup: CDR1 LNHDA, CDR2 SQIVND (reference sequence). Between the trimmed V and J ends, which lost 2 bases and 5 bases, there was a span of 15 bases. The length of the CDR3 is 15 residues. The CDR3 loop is CASSISSTEGTEAFF. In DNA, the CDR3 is TGTGCCAGTAGTATAAGCAGCACCGAAGGGACTGAAGCTTTCTTT.

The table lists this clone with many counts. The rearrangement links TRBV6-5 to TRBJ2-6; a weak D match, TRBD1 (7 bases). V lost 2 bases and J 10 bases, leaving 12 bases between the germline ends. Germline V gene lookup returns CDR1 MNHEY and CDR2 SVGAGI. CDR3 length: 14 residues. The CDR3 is CASSYGQGGNVLTF. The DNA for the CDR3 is TGTGCCAGCAGTTACGGGCAGGGGGGTAACGTCCTGACTTTC.

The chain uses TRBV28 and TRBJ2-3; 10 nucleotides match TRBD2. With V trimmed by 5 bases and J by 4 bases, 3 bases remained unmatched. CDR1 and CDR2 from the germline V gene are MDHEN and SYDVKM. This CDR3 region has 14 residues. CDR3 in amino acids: CASSKRGGADTQYF. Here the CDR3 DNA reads TGTGCCAGCAGTAAGCGGGGGGGCGCAGATACGCAGTATTTT. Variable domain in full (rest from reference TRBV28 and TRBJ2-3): DVKVTQSSRYLVKRTGEKVFLECVQDMDHENMFWYRQDPGLGLRLIYFSYDVKMKEKGDIPEGYSVSREKKERFSLILESASTNQTSMYLCASSKRGGADTQYFGPGTRLTVL.

CDR3 in DNA: TGTGCCAGCAGCTTGCAGCGGGGGCAGTACAATGAGCAGTTCTTC. Translated: CASSLQRGQYNEQFF. The V and J genes are TRBV5-4 and TRBJ2-1; 8 nucleotides match TRBD2. CDR1 SGHNT and CDR2 YYREEE come from the germline V gene (reference sequence). The ends lost 1 base at V and 4 bases at J; junction bases unmatched: 4. The CDR3 is 15 amino acids.

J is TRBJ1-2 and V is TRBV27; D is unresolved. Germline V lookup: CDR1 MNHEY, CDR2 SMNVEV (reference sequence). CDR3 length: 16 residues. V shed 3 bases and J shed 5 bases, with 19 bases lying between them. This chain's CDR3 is CASSFVQSEDVYGYTF. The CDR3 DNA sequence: TGTGCCAGCAGTTTCGTACAGTCTGAGGATGTGTATGGCTACACCTTC.

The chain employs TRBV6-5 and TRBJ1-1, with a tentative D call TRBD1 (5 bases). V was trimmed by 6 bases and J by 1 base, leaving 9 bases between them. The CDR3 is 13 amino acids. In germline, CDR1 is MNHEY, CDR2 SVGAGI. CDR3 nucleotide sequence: TGTGCCAGCAGGGGGCCGGGGAACACTGAAGCTTTCTTT. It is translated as CASRGPGNTEAFF.

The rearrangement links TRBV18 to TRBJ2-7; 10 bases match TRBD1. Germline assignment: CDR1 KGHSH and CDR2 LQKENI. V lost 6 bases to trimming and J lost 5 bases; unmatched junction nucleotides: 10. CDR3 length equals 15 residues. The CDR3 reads CASSQRGTGVHEQYF. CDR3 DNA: TGTGCCAGCTCTCAACGAGGGACAGGGGTCCACGAGCAGTACTTC.

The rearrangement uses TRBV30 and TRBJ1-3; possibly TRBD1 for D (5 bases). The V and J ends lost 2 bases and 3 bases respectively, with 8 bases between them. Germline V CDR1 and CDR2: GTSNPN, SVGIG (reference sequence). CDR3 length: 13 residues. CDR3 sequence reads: CAWSRQIGNTIYF. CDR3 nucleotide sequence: TGTGCCTGGAGTAGACAGATTGGAAACACCATATATTTT.

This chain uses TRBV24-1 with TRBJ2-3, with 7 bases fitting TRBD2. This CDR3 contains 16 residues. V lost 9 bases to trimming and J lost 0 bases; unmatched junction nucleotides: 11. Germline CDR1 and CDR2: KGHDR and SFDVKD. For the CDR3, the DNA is TGTGCCACCGGAATAGGACTAGTTCAGAGCACAGATACGCAGTATTTT. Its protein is CATGIGLVQSTDTQYF.

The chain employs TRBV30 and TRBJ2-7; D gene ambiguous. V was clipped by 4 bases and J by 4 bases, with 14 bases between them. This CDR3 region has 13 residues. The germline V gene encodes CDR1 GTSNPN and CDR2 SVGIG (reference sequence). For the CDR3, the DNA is TGTGCCTGGACCTCCCCACCCCGTTACGAGCAGTACTTC. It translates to CAWTSPPRYEQYF.

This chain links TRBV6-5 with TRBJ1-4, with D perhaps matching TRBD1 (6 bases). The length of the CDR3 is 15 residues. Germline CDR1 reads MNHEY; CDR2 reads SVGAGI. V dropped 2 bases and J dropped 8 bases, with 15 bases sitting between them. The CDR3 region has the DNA TGTGCCAGCAGTTACCTGGGGGCCGGTGGGGAAAAACTGTTTTTT. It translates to CASSYLGAGGEKLFF.

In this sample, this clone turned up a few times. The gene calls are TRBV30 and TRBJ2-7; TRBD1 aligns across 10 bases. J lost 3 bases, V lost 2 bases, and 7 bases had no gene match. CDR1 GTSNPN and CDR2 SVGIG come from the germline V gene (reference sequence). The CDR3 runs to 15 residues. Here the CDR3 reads CAWSHRGTGVYEQYF. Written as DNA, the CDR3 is TGTGCCTGGAGTCACCGAGGGACAGGGGTCTACGAGCAGTACTTC.

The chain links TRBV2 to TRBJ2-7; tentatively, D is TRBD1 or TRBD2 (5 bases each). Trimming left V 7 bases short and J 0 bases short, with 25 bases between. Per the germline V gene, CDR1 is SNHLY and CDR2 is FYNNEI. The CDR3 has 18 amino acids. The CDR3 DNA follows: TGTGCCAGCACCGAGTGGTTAGGGTACAGGAGGAGCTCCTACGAGCAGTACTTC. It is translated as CASTEWLGYRRSSYEQYF.

The DNA for the CDR3 is TGTGCCAGTACCCGGACGTCTGCCAAAAACATTCAGTACTTC. It specifies CASTRTSAKNIQYF. The rearrangement links TRBV19 to TRBJ2-4, with D hard to call. Germline CDR1 reads LNHDA; CDR2 reads SQIVND (reference sequence). This CDR3 has 14 residues. V was clipped by 7 bases and J by 1 base, with 11 bases between them.